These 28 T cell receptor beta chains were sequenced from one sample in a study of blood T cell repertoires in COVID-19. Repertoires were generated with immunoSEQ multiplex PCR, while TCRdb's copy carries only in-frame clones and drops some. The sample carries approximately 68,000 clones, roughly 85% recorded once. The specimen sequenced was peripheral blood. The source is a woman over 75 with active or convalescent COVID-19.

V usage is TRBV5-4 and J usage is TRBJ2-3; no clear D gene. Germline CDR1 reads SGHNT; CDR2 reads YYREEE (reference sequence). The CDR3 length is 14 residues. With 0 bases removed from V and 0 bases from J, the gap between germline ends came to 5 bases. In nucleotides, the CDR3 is TGTGCCAGCAGCTTGGATAGCAGCACAGATACGCAGTATTTT. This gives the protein CASSLDSSTDTQYF.

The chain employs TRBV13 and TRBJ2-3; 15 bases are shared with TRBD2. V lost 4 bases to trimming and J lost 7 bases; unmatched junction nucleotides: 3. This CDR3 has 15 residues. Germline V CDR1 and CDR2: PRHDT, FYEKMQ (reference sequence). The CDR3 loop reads CASSWGTSGGYTQYF. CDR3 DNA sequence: TGTGCCAGCAGCTGGGGGACTAGCGGGGGGTATACGCAGTATTTT.

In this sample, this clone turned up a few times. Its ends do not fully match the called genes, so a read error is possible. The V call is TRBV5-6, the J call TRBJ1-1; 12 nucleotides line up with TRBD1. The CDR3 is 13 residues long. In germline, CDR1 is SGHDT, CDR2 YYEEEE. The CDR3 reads CASSSRDRGLEIF. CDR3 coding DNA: TGTGCCAGCAGCAGCCGGGACAGGGGGCTAGAAATCTTT.

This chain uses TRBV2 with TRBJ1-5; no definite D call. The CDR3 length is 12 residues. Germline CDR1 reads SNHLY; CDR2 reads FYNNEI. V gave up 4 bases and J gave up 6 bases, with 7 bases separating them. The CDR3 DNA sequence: TGTGCCAGCAGTGGTGGGCGTCAGCCCCAGCATTTT. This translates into CASSGGRQPQHF.

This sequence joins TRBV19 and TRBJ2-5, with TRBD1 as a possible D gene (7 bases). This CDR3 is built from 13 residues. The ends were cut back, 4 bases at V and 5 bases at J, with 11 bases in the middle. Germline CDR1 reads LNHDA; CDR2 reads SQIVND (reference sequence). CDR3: CASSTGGYETQYF. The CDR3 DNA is TGTGCCAGTAGTACAGGGGGGTATGAGACCCAGTACTTC.

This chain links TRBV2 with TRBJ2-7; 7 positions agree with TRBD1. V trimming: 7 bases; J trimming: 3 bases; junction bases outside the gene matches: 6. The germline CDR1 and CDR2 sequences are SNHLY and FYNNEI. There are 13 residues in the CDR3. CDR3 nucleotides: TGTGCCAGCAAGGTGACAGGGAGCTACGAGCAGTACTTC. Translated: CASKVTGSYEQYF.

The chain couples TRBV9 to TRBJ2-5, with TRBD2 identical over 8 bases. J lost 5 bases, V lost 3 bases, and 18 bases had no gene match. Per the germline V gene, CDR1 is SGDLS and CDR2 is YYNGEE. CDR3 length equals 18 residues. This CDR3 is CASSGTAWRGDRGETQYF. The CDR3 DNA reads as TGTGCCAGCAGCGGGACAGCGTGGCGGGGGGACCGCGGGGAGACCCAGTACTTC.

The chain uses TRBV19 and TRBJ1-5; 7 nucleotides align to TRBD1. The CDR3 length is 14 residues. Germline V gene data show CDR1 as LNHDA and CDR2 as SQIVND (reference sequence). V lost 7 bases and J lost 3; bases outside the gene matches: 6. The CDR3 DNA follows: TGTGCCAGTAAGCGGACAGGAATCAATCAGCCCCAGCATTTT. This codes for CASKRTGINQPQHF. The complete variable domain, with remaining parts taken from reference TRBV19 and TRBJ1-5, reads DGGITQSPKYLFRKEGQNVTLSCEQNLNHDAMYWYRQDPGQGLRLIYYSQIVNDFQKGDIAEGYSVSREKKESFPLTVTSAQKNPTAFYLCASKRTGINQPQHFGDGTRLSIL.

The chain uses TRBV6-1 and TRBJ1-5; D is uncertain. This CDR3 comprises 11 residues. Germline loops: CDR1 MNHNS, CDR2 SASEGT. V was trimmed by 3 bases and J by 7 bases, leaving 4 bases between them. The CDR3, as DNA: TGTGCCAGCAGTGACCCGCAGCCCCAGCATTTT. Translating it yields CASSDPQPQHF.

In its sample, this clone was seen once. The CDR3 sequence: CASSYSERQYF. The CDR3 DNA reads as TGTGCCAGCAGTTACTCCGAGCGGCAGTACTTC. The V call is TRBV6-5, the J call TRBJ2-7; D is ambiguous. Germline-derived CDR1 and CDR2 are MNHEY and SVGAGI. This CDR3 has 11 amino acids. Deletions cut 0 bases from V and 9 bases from J, with 6 bases between.

The CDR3 DNA is TGTGCCAGCAGCCCGGGACTAGGACTTGCCGACACCGGGGAGCTGTTTTTT. Protein: CASSPGLGLADTGELFF. The chain couples TRBV13 to TRBJ2-2; 8 bases agree with TRBD2. This CDR3 has 17 amino acids. Germline CDR1 PRHDT, CDR2 FYEKMQ (reference sequence). J lost 3 bases, V lost 5 bases, and 11 bases had no gene match.

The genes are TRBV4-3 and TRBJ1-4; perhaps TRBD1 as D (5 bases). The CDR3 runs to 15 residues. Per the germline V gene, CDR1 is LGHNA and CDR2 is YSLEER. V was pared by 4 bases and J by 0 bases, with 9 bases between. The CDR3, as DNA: TGCGCCAGCAGCCCGCGACAGACAACTAATGAAAAACTGTTTTTT. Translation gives CASSPRQTTNEKLFF.

CDR3: CATSGGDRVEKLFF. The CDR3 nucleotides read TGTGCCACCTCAGGTGGGGACAGGGTCGAAAAACTGTTTTTT. The genes are TRBV10-3 and TRBJ1-4, with TRBD1 matching over 9 bases. The ends lost 10 bases at V and 8 bases at J; junction bases unmatched: 11. The CDR3 length is 14 residues. The germline CDR1 and CDR2 sequences are ENHRY and SYGVKD.

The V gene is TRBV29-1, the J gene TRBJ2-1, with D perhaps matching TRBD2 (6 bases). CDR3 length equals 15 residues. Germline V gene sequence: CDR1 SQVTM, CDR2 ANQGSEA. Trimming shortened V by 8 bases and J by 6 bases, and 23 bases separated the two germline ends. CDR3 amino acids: CSLPSLGAGANEQFF. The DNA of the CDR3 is TGCAGCCTTCCGAGCTTAGGAGCGGGTGCCAATGAGCAGTTCTTC.

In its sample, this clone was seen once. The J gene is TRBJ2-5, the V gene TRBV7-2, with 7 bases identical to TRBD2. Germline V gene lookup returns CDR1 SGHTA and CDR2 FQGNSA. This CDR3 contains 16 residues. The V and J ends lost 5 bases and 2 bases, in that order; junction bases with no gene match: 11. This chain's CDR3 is CASSRERGGRQETQYF. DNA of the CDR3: TGTGCCAGCAGCCGGGAGAGGGGAGGGAGACAAGAGACCCAGTACTTC.

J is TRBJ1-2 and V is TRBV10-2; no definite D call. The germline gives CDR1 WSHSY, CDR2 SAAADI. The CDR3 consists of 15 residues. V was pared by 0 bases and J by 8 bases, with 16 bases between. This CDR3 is CASSESREGSTGYTF. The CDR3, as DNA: TGCGCCAGCAGTGAGTCGCGGGAGGGCTCGACGGGCTACACCTTC.

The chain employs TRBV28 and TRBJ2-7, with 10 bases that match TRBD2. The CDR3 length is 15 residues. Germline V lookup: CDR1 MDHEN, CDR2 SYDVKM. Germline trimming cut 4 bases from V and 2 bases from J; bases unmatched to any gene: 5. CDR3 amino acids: CASSSVGLAAYEQYF. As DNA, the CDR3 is TGTGCCAGCAGTTCGGTCGGACTAGCGGCCTACGAGCAGTACTTC.

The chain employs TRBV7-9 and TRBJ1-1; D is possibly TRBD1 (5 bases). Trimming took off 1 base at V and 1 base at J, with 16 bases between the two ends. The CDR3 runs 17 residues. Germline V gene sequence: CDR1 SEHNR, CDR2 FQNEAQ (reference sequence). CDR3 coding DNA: TGTGCCAGCAGCTTAGTGGCCGGGGACTTAGGGAACACTGAAGCTTTCTTT. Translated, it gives CASSLVAGDLGNTEAFF.

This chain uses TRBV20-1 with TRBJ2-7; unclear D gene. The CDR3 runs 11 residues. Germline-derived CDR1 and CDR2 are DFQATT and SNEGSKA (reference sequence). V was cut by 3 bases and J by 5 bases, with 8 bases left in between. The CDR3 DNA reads TGCAGTGCTAGGATTCAGGACGAGCAGTACTTC. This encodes CSARIQDEQYF.

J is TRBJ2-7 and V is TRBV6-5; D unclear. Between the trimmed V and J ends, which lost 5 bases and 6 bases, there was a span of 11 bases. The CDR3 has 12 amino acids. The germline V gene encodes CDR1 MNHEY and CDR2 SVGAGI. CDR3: CASSLIHGEQYF. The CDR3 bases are TGTGCCAGCAGTCTAATCCACGGCGAGCAGTACTTC.

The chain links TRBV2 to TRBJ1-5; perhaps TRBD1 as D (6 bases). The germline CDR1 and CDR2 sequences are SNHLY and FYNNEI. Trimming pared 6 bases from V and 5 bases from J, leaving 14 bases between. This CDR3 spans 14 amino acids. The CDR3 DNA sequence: TGTGCCAGCAGCCCCTACAGGGATGATCAGCCCCAGCATTTT. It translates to CASSPYRDDQPQHF.

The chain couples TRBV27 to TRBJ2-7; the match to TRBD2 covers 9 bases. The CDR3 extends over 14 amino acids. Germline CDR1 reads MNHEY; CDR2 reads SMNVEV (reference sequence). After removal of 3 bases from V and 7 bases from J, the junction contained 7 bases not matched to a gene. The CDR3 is CASSFSRGGHEQYF. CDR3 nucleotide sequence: TGTGCCAGCAGTTTCTCGCGGGGGGGTCATGAGCAGTACTTC.

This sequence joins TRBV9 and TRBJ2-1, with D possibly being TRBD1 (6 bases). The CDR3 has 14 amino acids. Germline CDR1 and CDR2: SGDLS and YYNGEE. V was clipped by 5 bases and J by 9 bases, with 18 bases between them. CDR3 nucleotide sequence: TGTGCCAGCAGTGCGGTAACAGGGAAGGGTGAGCAGTTCTTC. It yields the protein CASSAVTGKGEQFF. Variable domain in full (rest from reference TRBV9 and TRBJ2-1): DSGVTQTPKHLITATGQRVTLRCSPRSGDLSVYWYQQSLDQGLQFLIQYYNGEERAKGNILERFSAQQFPDLHSELNLSSLELGDSALYFCASSAVTGKGEQFFGPGTRLTVL.

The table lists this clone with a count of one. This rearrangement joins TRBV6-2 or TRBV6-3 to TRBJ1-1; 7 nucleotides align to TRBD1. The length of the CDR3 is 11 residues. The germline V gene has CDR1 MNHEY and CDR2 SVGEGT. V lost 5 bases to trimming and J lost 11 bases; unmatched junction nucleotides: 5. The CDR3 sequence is CASSQGGVAFF. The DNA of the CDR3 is TGTGCCAGCAGTCAAGGGGGCGTCGCTTTCTTT.

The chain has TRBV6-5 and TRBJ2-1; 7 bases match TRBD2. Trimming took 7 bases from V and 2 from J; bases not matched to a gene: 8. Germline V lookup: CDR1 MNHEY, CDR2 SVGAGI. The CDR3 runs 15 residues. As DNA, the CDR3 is TGTGCCAGCACAGCTTGGGGGGGACCCTACAATGAGCAGTTCTTC. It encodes CASTAWGGPYNEQFF.

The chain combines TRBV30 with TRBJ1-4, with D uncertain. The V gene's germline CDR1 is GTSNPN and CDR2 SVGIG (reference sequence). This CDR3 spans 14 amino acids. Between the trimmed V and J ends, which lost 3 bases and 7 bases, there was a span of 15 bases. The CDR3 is CAWRQGLWGEKLFF. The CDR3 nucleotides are TGTGCCTGGAGACAAGGACTCTGGGGTGAAAAACTGTTTTTT.

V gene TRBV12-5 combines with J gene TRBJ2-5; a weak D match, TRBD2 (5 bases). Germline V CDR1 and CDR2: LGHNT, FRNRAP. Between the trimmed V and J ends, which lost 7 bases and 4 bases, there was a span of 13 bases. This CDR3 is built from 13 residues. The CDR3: CASAPAGPETQYF. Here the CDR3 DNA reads TGTGCTAGTGCCCCTGCGGGCCCAGAGACCCAGTACTTC.

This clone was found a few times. The CDR3 loop is CASSPGLGGLGEQFF. The CDR3 DNA sequence: TGTGCCAGCTCACCAGGGCTCGGGGGGCTGGGTGAGCAGTTCTTC. The chain has TRBV18 and TRBJ2-1; maybe TRBD2 (7 bases). This CDR3 is built from 15 residues. Between the trimmed V and J ends, which lost 2 bases and 9 bases, there was a span of 17 bases. Germline assignment: CDR1 KGHSH and CDR2 LQKENI.